Below are 11 T cell receptor beta chains sequenced from a single sample in a study of shared clonotypes between healthy human individuals. Assay: immunoSEQ multiplex PCR; the TCRdb copy retains only in-frame clones and omits some. The table includes approximately 2,000,000 clones, around 90% detected once. The specimen was naive CD4+ T cells from PBMCs. This sample's subset: CD45RA+ positively selected. The receptors stem from a man aged 18 to 29 in good health. Some clones in this sample may be carry-over from other donors' samples.

The V gene is TRBV7-8, the J gene TRBJ2-7; D remains unclear. V gave up 1 base and J gave up 1 base, with 8 bases separating them. The germline V gene has CDR1 SGHVS and CDR2 FQNEAQ. This CDR3 contains 14 residues. CDR3 in amino acids: CASSLDWQSYEQYF. The DNA of the CDR3 is TGTGCCAGCAGCTTAGATTGGCAGTCCTACGAGCAGTACTTC.

The V gene is TRBV28, the J gene TRBJ2-7; 7 bases are shared with TRBD1. Germline V CDR1 and CDR2: MDHEN, SYDVKM. J gave up 2 bases and V 4 bases, and 17 bases lay outside the gene matches. CDR3 size: 18 residues. DNA of the CDR3: TGTGCCAGCAGTTCCCTCACCTTACATAGACAGGGTACCTACGAGCAGTACTTC. It yields the protein CASSSLTLHRQGTYEQYF.

This chain connects TRBV6-1 to TRBJ1-3, with unresolved D. V was cut by 2 bases and J by 0 bases, with 11 bases left in between. Germline assignment: CDR1 MNHNS and CDR2 SASEGT. The CDR3 covers 16 residues. As DNA, the CDR3 is TGTGCCAGCAGTGAATTTAAACATACCTCTGGAAACACCATATATTTT. This sequence encodes CASSEFKHTSGNTIYF.

The chain has TRBV10-3 and TRBJ1-2, with 7 bases identical to TRBD1. This CDR3 region has 13 residues. Germline lookup yields CDR1 ENHRY and CDR2 SYGVKD. With V trimmed by 5 bases and J by 2 bases, 2 bases remained unmatched. CDR3 residues: CAISYRGNYGYTF. In nucleotides, the CDR3 is TGTGCCATCAGTTACAGGGGAAACTATGGCTACACCTTC.

The chain joins TRBV10-2 to TRBJ2-3; maybe TRBD1 (6 bases). Trimming cost V 3 bases and J 5 bases, with 12 bases left between them. The CDR3 contains 14 residues. Germline CDR1 reads WSHSY; CDR2 reads SAAADI. CDR3 region: CASSEGARGDTQYF. The DNA for the CDR3 is TGCGCCAGCAGTGAAGGGGCCAGGGGAGATACGCAGTATTTT.

The V gene is TRBV19, the J gene TRBJ1-2; 11 bases are a match to TRBD1. The CDR3 covers 15 residues. The V segment lost 6 bases and the J segment 5 bases; nucleotides outside the gene matches: 8. CDR1 and CDR2 from the germline V gene are LNHDA and SQIVND (reference sequence). The CDR3 is CASSTGTGGGYGYTF. The CDR3 DNA sequence: TGTGCCAGTAGCACCGGGACAGGGGGTGGTTATGGCTACACCTTC.

The rearrangement links TRBV28 to TRBJ1-2; D might be TRBD1 (5 bases). V shed 5 bases and J shed 8 bases, with 6 bases lying between them. Per germline, CDR1 MDHEN and CDR2 SYDVKM. The CDR3 loop spans 10 amino acids. CDR3 sequence: CASSHRGYTF. The CDR3 DNA is TGTGCCAGCAGTCACAGGGGCTACACCTTC.

The chain links TRBV11-2 to TRBJ1-1; possible D gene TRBD1, 5 bases. Germline CDR1 and CDR2: SGHAT and FQNNGV. The CDR3 is 12 amino acids. The V and J ends lost 2 bases and 12 bases respectively, with 13 bases between them. This CDR3 reads CASSLWDQGPFF. The CDR3 bases are TGTGCCAGCAGCTTATGGGATCAGGGACCTTTCTTT.

This sequence joins TRBV6-6 and TRBJ2-5, with D possibly being TRBD1 or TRBD2 (7 bases each). V lost 1 base, J lost 1 base, and 13 bases lay in between. CDR1 and CDR2 (germline): MNHNY, SVGAGI (reference sequence). The CDR3 runs to 16 residues. CDR3 protein: CASSYLQGTIQETQYF. The CDR3 DNA follows: TGTGCCAGCAGTTACTTACAGGGGACTATCCAAGAGACCCAGTACTTC.

The CDR3 loop is CASSLGMGTGIREAFF. In DNA, the CDR3 is TGTGCCAGCAGCTTAGGTATGGGGACAGGCATCCGTGAAGCTTTCTTT. The chain carries TRBV11-2 and TRBJ1-1; 8 bases map to TRBD1. The CDR3 is 16 residues long. Germline loops: CDR1 SGHAT, CDR2 FQNNGV. V lost 1 base to trimming and J lost 7 bases; unmatched junction nucleotides: 11.

The V gene is TRBV5-5, the J gene TRBJ2-7; 9 nucleotides line up with TRBD1. CDR3 length equals 14 residues. CDR1 is SGHKS, CDR2 YYEKEE, per germline (reference sequence). The trim removed 4 bases at V and 1 base at J, leaving 3 bases unmatched. CDR3 sequence (DNA): TGTGCCAGCAGCCGGGACAGGGCTTCCTACGAGCAGTACTTC. Amino acid sequence: CASSRDRASYEQYF.